This T cell receptor beta chain was profiled in a study of blood T cell repertoires in COVID-19. In the study's own analysis: Amplification from reference gene primers served as the basis for estimated nucleated cell counts. The assay was immunoSEQ multiplex PCR, and TCRdb's table has in-frame clones only and misses some. D and trimming come from the DNA, and the V and J calls and clone size come from that table. Here the sample spans 300,000 to 400,000 clones, around 91% being singletons. Trimming removed 7 bases from V and 4 bases from J, with 17 bases in between. This CDR3 is 15 amino acids long. Germline V gives CDR1 MNHEY, CDR2 SVGAGI.

This clonotype originated in a woman between 18 and 30 years old who had recovered from COVID-19. Source material: peripheral blood. This sequence joins TRBV6-5 and TRBJ1-5; D gene ambiguous. The CDR3 loop reads CASKFGEGRNQPQHF. The CDR3 DNA is TGTGCCAGCAAGTTCGGGGAGGGCCGGAATCAGCCCCAGCATTTT.